This passage covers 30 T cell receptor beta chains from one sample sequenced in a study of molecular identifiers for immune sequencing clone quantification (dated by TCRdb to the late 2010s). Receptors were amplified or captured by PCR. Sequencing took place on an Illumina HiSeq 4000. TCRdb itself trimmed the public reads at Q25 with fastp, ran MiXCR and retained productive beta chains. Identical CDR3 protein sequences are pooled into one entry, listed with their most common genes and DNA. Counted in this sample were under 650,000 distinct CDR3 sequences; about 20% of them appeared once. The ten biggest clones cover 0.7% to 1% of the sample. Sequenced input: naive CD8+ T cells from blood, with Jurkat cell RNA spiked in. The sample's cell subset or site label is to be understood as: FACS-sorted CD8+CD4-CCR7+CD45RA+ naive T cells. These receptors were collected from a human donor in good health. Some libraries in this study had Jurkat cell RNA spiked in.

In this sample, this clonotype turned up a few times. This may come from a read error, since a much larger clone is one base off. This chain uses TRBV20-1 with TRBJ2-5; D not resolved. This CDR3 is built from 13 residues. CDR1 and CDR2 (germline): DFQATT, SNEGSKA (reference sequence). CDR3 sequence: CSARGPYQEAQYF. CDR3 nucleotide sequence: TGCAGTGCTAGGGGCCCCTACCAAGAGGCCCAGTACTTC.

This clonotype was detected only a few times. Since a much larger clone is just one base distant, this may be a read error. The V call is TRBV12-3 or TRBV12-4, the J call TRBJ2-7; D gene ambiguous. Trimming stripped 7 bases from V and 5 bases from J, with 12 bases between. The CDR3 loop spans 12 amino acids. The DNA of the CDR3 is TGTGCCAGCACCGCAGACGCGAACGAGCAGTACTTC. The encoded protein is CASTADANEQYF.

This clonotype was seen ten or more times. The genes are TRBV19 and TRBJ2-7; TRBD2 matches at 7 bases. The CDR3 contains 14 residues. The germline gives CDR1 LNHDA, CDR2 SQIVND (reference sequence). With 7 bases clipped from V and 0 bases from J, the junction kept 6 bases outside the gene matches. The CDR3 sequence: CASNAGTNSYEQYF. The CDR3 DNA is TGTGCCAGTAATGCCGGGACTAACTCCTACGAGCAGTACTTC.

This chain uses TRBV30 with TRBJ2-7; D might be TRBD1 or TRBD2, each matching 5 bases. V lost 2 bases, J lost 5 bases, and 16 bases lay in between. The CDR3 extends over 14 amino acids. Germline V CDR1 and CDR2: GTSNPN, SVGIG (reference sequence). For the CDR3, the DNA is TGTGCCTGGAGTTATAGAGGGGCTAGGCACGAGCAGTACTTC. This encodes CAWSYRGARHEQYF.

Note on this clonotype: One junction end does not reproduce the germline sequence, and a read error may be involved. J is TRBJ2-2 and V is TRBV10-3, with TRBD1 matching 8 bases. This CDR3 comprises 13 residues. Germline V gene sequence: CDR1 ENHRY, CDR2 SYGVKD. The CDR3 bases are TGTGCCATCAGGACAGGGGAAGCCGGGGAGCTGGTTTTT. It yields the protein CAIRTGEAGELVF.

V and J are TRBV6-2 or TRBV6-3 and TRBJ2-7; the D gene is possibly TRBD1 (6 bases). The CDR3 spans 14 residues. V dropped 7 bases and J dropped 2 bases, with 15 bases sitting between them. Germline V gene data show CDR1 as MNHEY and CDR2 as SVGEGT. CDR3 region: CASISDREPYEQYF. The CDR3 region has the DNA TGTGCCAGCATCTCGGACAGAGAACCCTACGAGCAGTACTTC.

This clonotype was recorded many times. The V and J genes are TRBV19 and TRBJ2-6; D may correspond to TRBD1 or TRBD2 (6 bases each). CDR3 length equals 16 residues. V lost 3 bases and J 0 bases, leaving 9 bases between the germline ends. From germline, CDR1 is LNHDA and CDR2 SQIVND (reference sequence). Here the CDR3 reads CASSMGGRSGANVLTF. The CDR3 DNA reads as TGTGCCAGTAGTATGGGGGGCCGCTCTGGGGCCAACGTCCTGACTTTC.

This clonotype was seen repeatedly, ten times or more. The rearrangement joins TRBV27 to TRBJ1-5, with unresolved D. The CDR3 is made up of 14 amino acids. Trimming stripped 6 bases from V and 2 bases from J, with 11 bases between. The germline V gene has CDR1 MNHEY and CDR2 SMNVEV (reference sequence). CDR3 in amino acids: CASSPYSGNQPQHF. The CDR3 bases are TGTGCCAGCAGCCCTTACAGTGGCAATCAGCCCCAGCATTTT.

This clonotype was observed many times. The DNA for the CDR3 is TGCAGCGTTGTATGGTCGGGGGCGAGGTACGAGCAGTACTTC. It yields the protein CSVVWSGARYEQYF. The J gene is TRBJ2-7, the V gene TRBV29-1; D tentatively reads TRBD1 or TRBD2 (6 bases each). V dropped 4 bases and J dropped 4 bases, with 17 bases sitting between them. The CDR3 length is 14 residues. In germline, CDR1 is SQVTM, CDR2 ANQGSEA.

V is TRBV14 and J is TRBJ1-6; the match to TRBD1 covers 7 bases. Germline-derived CDR1 and CDR2 are SGHDN and FVKESK. This CDR3 spans 17 amino acids. Losses at the gene ends were 4 bases for V and 9 bases for J; bases not matched to a gene: 15. The CDR3 sequence: CASSPRDSRIFSSPLHF. The CDR3 bases are TGTGCCAGCAGCCCCCGGGACAGCCGTATTTTTAGTTCACCCCTCCACTTT.

This clonotype was seen at least ten times. The chain is built from TRBV7-2 and TRBJ1-1; D not certain. Trimming pared 1 base from V and 0 bases from J, leaving 9 bases between. Per germline, CDR1 SGHTA and CDR2 FQGNSA. CDR3 length: 15 residues. The CDR3 bases are TGTGCCAGCAGCTTAGTTGAGCTGGTGAACACTGAAGCTTTCTTT. Encoded protein: CASSLVELVNTEAFF.

This clonotype was observed at least ten times. This sequence joins TRBV4-3 and TRBJ2-7; D not certain. Germline values: CDR1 LGHNA, CDR2 YSLEER. Trimming stripped 0 bases from V and 2 bases from J, with 20 bases between. The CDR3 spans 18 residues. Written as DNA, the CDR3 is TGCGCCAGCAGCCAAGATCTTGAAATCGGTACAGCCACCTACGAGCAGTACTTC. Its translation: CASSQDLEIGTATYEQYF.

Points on this clonotype: One junction end disagrees with the germline gene, perhaps due to a read error. J is TRBJ2-7 and V is TRBV6-5; TRBD2 matches at 8 bases. Germline V gene data show CDR1 as MNHEY and CDR2 as SVGAGI. CDR3 size: 13 residues. CDR3 residues: CASRSGLVYERYF. The DNA for the CDR3 is TGTGCCAGCAGATCGGGACTAGTCTACGAGCGGTACTTC.

This chain joins TRBV7-9 and TRBJ2-5, with D possibly matching TRBD2 (6 bases). Trimming cost V 4 bases and J 3 bases, with 18 bases left between them. CDR3 size: 16 residues. Germline CDR1 and CDR2: SEHNR and FQNEAQ (reference sequence). CDR3 sequence: CASSSRGGVGEETQYF. The CDR3 region has the DNA TGTGCCAGCAGCTCCCGTGGAGGGGTAGGGGAAGAGACCCAGTACTTC.

The J gene is TRBJ1-2, the V gene TRBV3-1, with 7 bases fitting TRBD1. Unmatched junction bases numbered 8, after V lost 4 bases and J lost 6 bases. Germline CDR1 reads LGHDT; CDR2 reads YNNKEL (reference sequence). CDR3 length: 14 residues. The CDR3 is CASSLLTGTDGYTF. The CDR3 DNA follows: TGTGCCAGCAGCCTACTAACAGGGACAGATGGCTACACCTTC.

Note on this clonotype: A much larger clone lies a single base off, so this may be a read error. The chain uses TRBV6-5 and TRBJ1-1; no clear D. This CDR3 has 13 amino acids. Germline V CDR1 and CDR2: MNHEY, SVGAGI. CDR3 protein: CASSKTQNTGAFF. In nucleotides, the CDR3 is TGTGCCAGCAGTAAGACACAGAACACTGGAGCTTTCTTT.

A remark on this clonotype: The junction does not match germline at one end; this may be a read error. The J gene is TRBJ2-7, the V gene TRBV6-5; 8 nucleotides match TRBD1. Germline V CDR1 and CDR2: MNHEY, SVGAGI. The CDR3 is 14 amino acids. The CDR3: CASGYGQGTYEQYF. DNA for the CDR3: TGTGCCAGCGGTTACGGACAGGGCACGTACGAGCAGTACTTC.

Comment on this clonotype: The junction departs from the called germline gene at one end, perhaps through a read error. The chain joins TRBV7-9 to TRBJ1-4; 12 positions match TRBD1. The length of the CDR3 is 16 residues. Germline V gene lookup returns CDR1 SEHNR and CDR2 FQNEAQ (reference sequence). As DNA, the CDR3 is TGTGCCGGCAGCTCCCGGGACAGGGGGCCAGGTGAAAAACTGTTTTTT. Encoded protein: CAGSSRDRGPGEKLFF.

This clonotype came up many times. V gene TRBV29-1 combines with J gene TRBJ2-2, with a tentative D call TRBD2 (5 bases). The CDR3 sequence is 14 residues long. V was clipped by 3 bases and J by 5 bases, with 13 bases between them. The germline CDR1 and CDR2 sequences are SQVTM and ANQGSEA. CDR3 in amino acids: CSVDTGSGTGELFF. The CDR3 DNA is TGCAGCGTTGACACGGGGTCGGGGACCGGGGAGCTGTTTTTT.

This clonotype was detected only a few times. The chain uses TRBV7-3 and TRBJ2-7; D gene ambiguous. CDR3 length: 13 amino acids. Germline V gene data show CDR1 as SGHTA and CDR2 as FQGTGA. Trimming took off 2 bases at V and 7 bases at J, with 12 bases between the two ends. Here the CDR3 DNA reads TGTGCCAGCAGCTTAGGGTCCAGCGAGGAGCAGTACTTC. It is translated as CASSLGSSEEQYF.

The V and J genes are TRBV7-9 and TRBJ2-2, with TRBD2 matching over 10 bases. The ends lost 5 bases at V and 5 bases at J; junction bases unmatched: 11. The germline CDR1 and CDR2 sequences are SEHNR and FQNEAQ (reference sequence). This CDR3 contains 17 residues. The CDR3 nucleotides read TGTGCCAGCAGCGAACCATCCGGGACTAGCGAAACCGGGGAGCTGTTTTTT. As protein: CASSEPSGTSETGELFF.

The sample holds many counts of this clonotype. The genes are TRBV19 and TRBJ1-2; the match to TRBD1 covers 7 bases. Germline CDR1 reads LNHDA; CDR2 reads SQIVND (reference sequence). The length of the CDR3 is 13 residues. The J segment lost 4 bases and the V segment lost 3 bases, leaving 2 bases of the junction unmatched. CDR3: CASSIGQVYGYTF. The CDR3 nucleotides are TGTGCCAGTAGTATCGGACAGGTCTATGGCTACACCTTC. Looking up the rest from reference TRBV19 and TRBJ1-2 gives the full variable domain: DGGITQSPKYLFRKEGQNVTLSCEQNLNHDAMYWYRQDPGQGLRLIYYSQIVNDFQKGDIAEGYSVSREKKESFPLTVTSAQKNPTAFYLCASSIGQVYGYTFGSGTRLTVV.

Concerning this clonotype: An end of the junction differs from the germline gene, which may be a read error. The V call is TRBV27, the J call TRBJ1-6; D is ambiguous. The germline CDR1 and CDR2 sequences are MNHEY and SMNVEV (reference sequence). There are 15 residues in the CDR3. CDR3 sequence (DNA): TGTGCCAGCGGTTTAGTTCGCGGTTTTAATTCACCCCTCCACTTT. Protein product: CASGLVRGFNSPLHF.

This clonotype was detected many times. The rearrangement joins TRBV6-5 to TRBJ2-2, with D perhaps matching TRBD2 (5 bases). The V end lost 6 bases, the J end lost 0 bases, and 11 bases lay between the germline ends. CDR1 and CDR2 (germline): MNHEY, SVGAGI. There are 15 residues in the CDR3. CDR3 bases: TGTGCCAGCAGCTTAGACTACTCGAACACCGGGGAGCTGTTTTTT. The encoded protein is CASSLDYSNTGELFF.

This clonotype was picked up many times. The chain recombines TRBV10-1 with TRBJ2-4; D is undetermined. Germline assignment: CDR1 WNHNN and CDR2 SYGVQD (reference sequence). Trimming removed 3 bases from V and 0 bases from J, with 9 bases in between. The CDR3 runs 15 residues. This CDR3 is CASSDDPVAKNIQYF. The CDR3 bases are TGCGCCAGCAGTGATGACCCCGTAGCCAAAAACATTCAGTACTTC.

As regards this clonotype: Since a much larger clone is just one base distant, this may be a read error. The chain couples TRBV12-3 or TRBV12-4 to TRBJ1-2; D is unclear. V was clipped by 6 bases and J by 8 bases, with 16 bases between them. The CDR3 loop spans 13 amino acids. CDR3 bases: TGTGCCAGCAGCCACCCAGCCAGGAACGGCTACACCTTC. As protein: CASSHPARNGYTF.

The sample holds many counts of this clonotype. This chain uses TRBV4-2 with TRBJ2-7, with 8 bases lining up with TRBD2. The germline V gene has CDR1 LGHNA and CDR2 YNFKEQ. The V and J ends lost 1 base and 3 bases, in that order; junction bases with no gene match: 11. The CDR3 is 17 residues long. The CDR3 nucleotides read TGTGCCAGCAGCCAAGCGGGGGGGGACTTTACCCTCTACGAGCAGTACTTC. Residues: CASSQAGGDFTLYEQYF.

This clonotype was detected a few times. CDR3 loop: CASSSTSGNEQFF. Here the CDR3 DNA reads TGCGCCAGCAGCTCGACTAGCGGCAATGAGCAGTTCTTC. This sequence joins TRBV5-1 and TRBJ2-1, with 9 bases that match TRBD2. Looked up from germline, CDR1 is SGHRS and CDR2 is YFSETQ. This CDR3 spans 13 amino acids. The V segment lost 3 bases and the J segment 6 bases; nucleotides outside the gene matches: 1.

A remark on this clonotype: A much larger clone is a single base away; this may be a read error. The CDR3 DNA reads as TGTGCCAGCAGCTTACCAGGCCTCACGGTCACTGAAGCTTTCTTT. It is translated as CASSLPGLTVTEAFF. V is TRBV7-2 and J is TRBJ1-1; D remains unclear. CDR1 is SGHTA, CDR2 FQGNSA, per germline. Trimming removed 2 bases from V and 4 bases from J, with 14 bases in between. The CDR3 totals 15 residues.

This clonotype was counted a few times. The CDR3 loop reads CASSQVIEGNNTGELFF. As DNA, the CDR3 is TGTGCCAGCAGCCAAGTAATTGAAGGAAATAACACCGGGGAGCTGTTTTTT. The chain joins TRBV3-2 to TRBJ2-2. TRBV3-2 has pseudogene status. The CDR3 sequence is 17 residues long.